This section outlines one T cell receptor (beta chain) sequence together with its context. Its cognate antigen has yet to be identified. Base qualities are not recorded, but no much larger clone differs from it by a single base. The library was generated by 5' RACE. Sequenced on an Illumina MiSeq. TCRdb trimmed public reads at Q25 via fastp, called clones via MiXCR and kept in-frame beta chains. Each record represents a unique CDR3 protein, reported with the most common genes and DNA among its rows. A total of about 67,000 distinct CDR3 sequences appear in this sample, 16% of them only once. Approximately 6% of the sample is in the top ten clones. This record belongs to a study of HIV-infected patients and healthy controls (dated by TCRdb to 2013 to 2016). CDR1 is given as MNHNS and CDR2 as SASEGT, both from the germline V gene. Trimmed from V: 2 bases; trimmed from J: 11 bases; junction bases lacking a gene match: 15. The CDR3 holds 15 amino acids from the cysteine to the phenylalanine. The retained sequence is limited to the CDR3, 45 bases, with the frame set at the first base.

Sequencing input: CD4+ T cells from blood. The clonotype originates from a human donor in good health. The chain is assembled from TRBV6-1 and TRBJ2-7; 7 nucleotides in the junction match TRBD1. CDR3 sequence: CASSEYGDSPSTKYF. The DNA sequence is as follows: TGTGCCAGCAGTGAATACGGGGACAGCCCCAGTACTAAGTACTTC.